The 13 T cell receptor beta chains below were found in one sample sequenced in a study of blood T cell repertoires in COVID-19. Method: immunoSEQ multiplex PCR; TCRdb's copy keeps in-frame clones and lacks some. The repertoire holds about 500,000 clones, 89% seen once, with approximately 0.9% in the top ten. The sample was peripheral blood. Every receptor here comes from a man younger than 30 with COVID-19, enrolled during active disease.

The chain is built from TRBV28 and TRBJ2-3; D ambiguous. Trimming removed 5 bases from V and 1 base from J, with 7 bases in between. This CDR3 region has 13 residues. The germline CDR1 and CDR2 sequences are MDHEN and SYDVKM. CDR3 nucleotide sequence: TGTGCCAGCAGTCCGCAGGGCACAGATACGCAGTATTTT. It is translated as CASSPQGTDTQYF. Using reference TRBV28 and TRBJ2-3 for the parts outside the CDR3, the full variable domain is DVKVTQSSRYLVKRTGEKVFLECVQDMDHENMFWYRQDPGLGLRLIYFSYDVKMKEKGDIPEGYSVSREKKERFSLILESASTNQTSMYLCASSPQGTDTQYFGPGTRLTVL.

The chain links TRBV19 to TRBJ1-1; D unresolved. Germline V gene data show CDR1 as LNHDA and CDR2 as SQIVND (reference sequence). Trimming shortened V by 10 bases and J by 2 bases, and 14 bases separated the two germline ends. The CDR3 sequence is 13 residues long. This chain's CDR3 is CATYAGGNTEAFF. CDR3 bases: TGTGCCACCTACGCGGGAGGAAACACTGAAGCTTTCTTT.

The CDR3 sequence: CASSMRLAVTYEQYF. Written as DNA, the CDR3 is TGTGCCAGTAGTATGCGGCTAGCGGTCACCTACGAGCAGTACTTC. This chain connects TRBV19 to TRBJ2-7; TRBD2 matches at 7 bases. J lost 2 bases, V lost 3 bases, and 7 bases had no gene match. The CDR3 runs to 15 residues. Germline CDR1 LNHDA, CDR2 SQIVND (reference sequence). The full variable domain, rest sourced from reference TRBV19 and TRBJ2-7, is DGGITQSPKYLFRKEGQNVTLSCEQNLNHDAMYWYRQDPGQGLRLIYYSQIVNDFQKGDIAEGYSVSREKKESFPLTVTSAQKNPTAFYLCASSMRLAVTYEQYFGPGTRLTVT.

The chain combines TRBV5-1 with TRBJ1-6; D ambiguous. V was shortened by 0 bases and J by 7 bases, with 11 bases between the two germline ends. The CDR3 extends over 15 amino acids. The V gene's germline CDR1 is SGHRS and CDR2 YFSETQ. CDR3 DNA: TGCGCCAGCAGCTTGGGCGGCGGGGAAAATTCACCCCTCCACTTT. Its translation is CASSLGGGENSPLHF.

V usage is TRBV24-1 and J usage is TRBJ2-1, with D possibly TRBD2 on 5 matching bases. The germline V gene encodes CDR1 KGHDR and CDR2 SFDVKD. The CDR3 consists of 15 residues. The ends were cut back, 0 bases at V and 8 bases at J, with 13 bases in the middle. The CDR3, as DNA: TGTGCCACCAGTGATTTGAATCCAGAGAGGGATGAGCAGTTCTTC. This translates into CATSDLNPERDEQFF.

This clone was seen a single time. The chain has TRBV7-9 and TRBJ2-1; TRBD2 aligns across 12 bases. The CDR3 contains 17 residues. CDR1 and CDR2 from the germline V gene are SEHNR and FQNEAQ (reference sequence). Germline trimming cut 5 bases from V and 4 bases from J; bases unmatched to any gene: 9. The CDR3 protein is CASSPPVGTSGYNEQFF. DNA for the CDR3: TGTGCCAGCAGCCCACCGGTTGGGACTAGCGGGTACAATGAGCAGTTCTTC.

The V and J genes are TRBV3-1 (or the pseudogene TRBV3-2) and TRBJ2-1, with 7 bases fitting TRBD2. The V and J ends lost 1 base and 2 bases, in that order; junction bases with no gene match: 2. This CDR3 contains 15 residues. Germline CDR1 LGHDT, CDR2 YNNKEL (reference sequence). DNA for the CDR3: TGTGCCAGCAGCCAAGTGGGGAGGGCCTACAATGAGCAGTTCTTC. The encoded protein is CASSQVGRAYNEQFF.

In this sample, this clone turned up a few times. CDR3 loop: CAVRAGDSYEQYF. The CDR3 nucleotides are TGTGCCGTCAGAGCTGGAGACTCCTACGAGCAGTACTTC. The V and J genes are TRBV24-1 and TRBJ2-7; D is undetermined. CDR3 length equals 13 residues. V shed 12 bases and J shed 0 bases, with 14 bases lying between them. Germline assignment: CDR1 KGHDR and CDR2 SFDVKD.

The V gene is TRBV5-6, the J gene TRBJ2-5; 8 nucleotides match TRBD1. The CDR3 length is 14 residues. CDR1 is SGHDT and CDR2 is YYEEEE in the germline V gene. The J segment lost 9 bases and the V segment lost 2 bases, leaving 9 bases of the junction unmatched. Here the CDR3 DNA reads TGTGCCAGCAGCTTAGACAGGGGAAGAATGGCCCAGTACTTC. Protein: CASSLDRGRMAQYF. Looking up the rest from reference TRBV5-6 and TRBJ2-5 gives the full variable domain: DAGVTQSPTHLIKTRGQQVTLRCSPKSGHDTVSWYQQALGQGPQFIFQYYEEEERQRGNFPDRFSGHQFPNYSSELNVNALLLGDSALYLCASSLDRGRMAQYFGPGTRLLVL.

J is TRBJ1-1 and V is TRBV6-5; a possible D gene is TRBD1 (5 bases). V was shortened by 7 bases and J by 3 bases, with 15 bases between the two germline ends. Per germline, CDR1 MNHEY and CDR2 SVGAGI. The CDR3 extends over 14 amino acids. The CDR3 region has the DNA TGTGCCAGCAATCCTAACTCGGGGGACACTGAAGCTTTCTTT. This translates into CASNPNSGDTEAFF.

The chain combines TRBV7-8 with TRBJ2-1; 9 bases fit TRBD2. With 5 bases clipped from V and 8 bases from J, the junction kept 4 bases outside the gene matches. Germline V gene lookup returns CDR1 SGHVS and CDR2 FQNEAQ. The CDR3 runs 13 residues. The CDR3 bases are TGTGCCAGCAGCCCCCGGACTAGCGATGAGCAGTTCTTC. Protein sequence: CASSPRTSDEQFF.

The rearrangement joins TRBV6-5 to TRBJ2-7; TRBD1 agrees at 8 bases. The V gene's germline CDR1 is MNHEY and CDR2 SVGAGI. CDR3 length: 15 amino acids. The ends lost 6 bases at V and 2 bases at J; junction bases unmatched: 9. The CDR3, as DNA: TGTGCCAGCAGCCTCTCGGACAGGGAACCCTACGAGCAGTACTTC. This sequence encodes CASSLSDREPYEQYF.

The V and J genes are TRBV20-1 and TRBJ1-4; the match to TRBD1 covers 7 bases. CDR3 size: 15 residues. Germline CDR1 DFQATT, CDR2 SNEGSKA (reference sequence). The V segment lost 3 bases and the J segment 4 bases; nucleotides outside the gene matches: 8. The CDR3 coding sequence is TGCAGTGCTAGTCAGCCGGGACAGAATAATGAAAAACTGTTTTTT. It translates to CSASQPGQNNEKLFF.